A selection of T cell receptor beta chains follows, all from one sample in a study of blood T cell repertoires in COVID-19. The protocol was immunoSEQ multiplex PCR, while the TCRdb copy is restricted to in-frame clones and leaves out a portion. The sample lists about 140,000 clones; approximately 85% were seen once. Material: peripheral blood. These receptors originate from a man in his forties or fifties with acute or convalescent COVID-19. Both conserved end residues are trimmed from each CDR3.

V	J	CDR3
TRBV9	TRBJ2-3	ASSARGTSLDTQY
TRBV12-2	TRBJ2-2	ASRQRLAGENTGELF
TRBV6-5	TRBJ1-1	ASSYGRTGEPEAF
TRBV30	TRBJ2-7	AWSGTARSEQY
TRBV2	TRBJ1-4	ASTASDGLNEKLF
TRBV7-9	TRBJ2-7	ASSLDRVYEQY
TRBV6-2/TRBV6-3	TRBJ1-2	ASSPSFFGQGGGYT
TRBV2	TRBJ1-3	ASSPTGGAENTIY
TRBV11-2	TRBJ2-2	ASSPSQVQVSTGELF
TRBV2	TRBJ2-5	ASSDLQVETQY
TRBV7-9	TRBJ2-2	ASSHLGGELF
TRBV19	TRBJ2-4	ASSEDREKNIQY
TRBV27	TRBJ2-1	ASSPMSGTHEQF
TRBV28	TRBJ2-7	ASSPLVTSGSSYEQY
TRBV7-8	TRBJ2-3	ASSWTSDTQY
TRBV13	TRBJ2-2	ASSFRTGELF
TRBV6-5	TRBJ2-5	ASSPAAGQGGTQY
TRBV11-2	TRBJ2-7	ASSLERTGYQGEQY
TRBV5-4	TRBJ2-7	ASSLPTGGVHEQY
TRBV15	TRBJ2-7	ATSKGRERYEQY
TRBV5-5	TRBJ1-1	ASSPYGQTMNTEAF
TRBV10-2	TRBJ1-2	ASSESLAGLGYT
TRBV7-3	TRBJ1-3	ASSTEPGNTIY
TRBV9	TRBJ1-2	ASSVGVGLYGYT
TRBV12-5	TRBJ1-5	ASGRTGMSQPQH
TRBV18	TRBJ1-2	ASSPGQEQRGYT
TRBV19	TRBJ2-5	ASSSGGTQY
TRBV4-1	TRBJ1-5	ASSQVSVANQPQH
TRBV27	TRBJ1-3	ASSSNRPTVTGNTIY
TRBV7-9	TRBJ2-5	ARPRGETQY
TRBV3-1/TRBV3-2	TRBJ2-1	ASSQYDSWKYNEQF
TRBV27	TRBJ2-7	ASSLTQDEQY
TRBV5-1	TRBJ2-2	ASSGTGYTNTGELF
TRBV15	TRBJ2-2	ATSRDTGMYTGELF
TRBV18	TRBJ2-2	ASSPSESTGELF
TRBV19	TRBJ2-1	ASSTKKRGTFYNEQF
TRBV2	TRBJ2-5	ASKTDRERGSDQETQY
TRBV4-1	TRBJ1-1	ASSQRGLLRVTNTEAF
TRBV7-3	TRBJ1-1	ASSLGGAPNTEAF
TRBV4-2	TRBJ2-1	ASSQVLSGSSYNEQF
TRBV12-3/TRBV12-4	TRBJ1-1	ASSPYRVPEAF
TRBV27	TRBJ2-7	ASSFRDRDGEQY
TRBV28	TRBJ1-2	ASSAPDRGFNGYT
TRBV20-1	TRBJ2-7	SAALHYEQY
TRBV27	TRBJ1-2	ASSLLGQGGYGYT
TRBV30	TRBJ1-3	AWSVRTGPGNTIY
TRBV25-1	TRBJ2-1	ASQNQPGQGNEQF
TRBV10-3	TRBJ1-1	AISVEGVNTEAF
TRBV15	TRBJ2-5	ATSRGGGVSVQETQY
TRBV5-1	TRBJ2-1	ASSRAELAGGSEQF
TRBV7-9	TRBJ2-3	ASRQTAGQSDTQY
TRBV5-1	TRBJ1-4	ASSWGQGEEKLF